The clone carrying this TCR beta chain was observed a few times. These data belong to a study of blood T cell repertoires in COVID-19. As processed by the authors: Scientists estimated how many nucleated cells there were by amplifying reference gene primers. Sequencing used immunoSEQ multiplex PCR; TCRdb keeps in-frame clones, though not all of them. V, J and clone size are taken as reported in that table, and D and trimming were inferred from the DNA itself. The sample consists of under 150,000 clones, less than 80% of them appearing once. The CDR3 extends over 15 amino acids. The germline CDR1 and CDR2 sequences are LGHNA and YNFKEQ. V was shortened by 2 bases and J by 3 bases, with 13 bases between the two germline ends.

The TCR sequence derives from a woman of 80 years or more with active or convalescent COVID-19. V is TRBV4-2 and J is TRBJ1-2; weak D call: TRBD1 (5 bases). Sequencing was done on a sample of peripheral blood. DNA of the CDR3: TGTGCCAGCAGCCAACCATCGGGGGAGGACTATGGCTACACCTTC. The encoded protein is CASSQPSGEDYGYTF.